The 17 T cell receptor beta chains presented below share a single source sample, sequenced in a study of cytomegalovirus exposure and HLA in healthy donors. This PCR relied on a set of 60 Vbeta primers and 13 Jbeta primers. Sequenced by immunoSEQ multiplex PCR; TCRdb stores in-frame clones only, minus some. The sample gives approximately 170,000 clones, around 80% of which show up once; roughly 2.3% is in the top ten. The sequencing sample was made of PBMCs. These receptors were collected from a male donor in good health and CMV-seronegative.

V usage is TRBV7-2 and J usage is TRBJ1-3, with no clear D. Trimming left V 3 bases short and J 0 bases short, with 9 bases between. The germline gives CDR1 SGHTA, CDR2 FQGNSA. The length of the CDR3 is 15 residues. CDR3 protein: CASSFNSNSGNTIYF. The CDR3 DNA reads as TGTGCCAGCAGCTTCAACAGCAACTCTGGAAACACCATATATTTT.

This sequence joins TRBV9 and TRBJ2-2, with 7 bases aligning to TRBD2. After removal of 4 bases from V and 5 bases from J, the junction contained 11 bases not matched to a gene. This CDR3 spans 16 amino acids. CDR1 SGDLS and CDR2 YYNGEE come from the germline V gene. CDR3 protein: CASSRLGGGITGELFF. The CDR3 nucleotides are TGTGCCAGCAGCCGACTGGGGGGAGGGATAACCGGGGAGCTGTTTTTT.

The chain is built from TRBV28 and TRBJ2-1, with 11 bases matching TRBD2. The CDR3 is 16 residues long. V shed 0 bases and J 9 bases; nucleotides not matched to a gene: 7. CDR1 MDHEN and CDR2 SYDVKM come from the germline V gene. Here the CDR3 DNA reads TGTGCCAGCAGTTTATGGTTAGCGGGGGGGCCAGGTGAGCAGTTCTTC. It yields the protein CASSLWLAGGPGEQFF.

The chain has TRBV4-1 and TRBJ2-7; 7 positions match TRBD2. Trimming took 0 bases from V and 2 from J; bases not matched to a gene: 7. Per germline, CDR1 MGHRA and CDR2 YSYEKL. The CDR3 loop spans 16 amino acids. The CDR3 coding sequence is TGCGCCAGCAGCCAAGATGAACAGCGGGGTACCTACGAGCAGTACTTC. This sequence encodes CASSQDEQRGTYEQYF.

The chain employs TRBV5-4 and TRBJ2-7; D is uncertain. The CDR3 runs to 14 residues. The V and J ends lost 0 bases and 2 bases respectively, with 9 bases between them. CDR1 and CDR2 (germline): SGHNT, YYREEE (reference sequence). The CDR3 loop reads CASSLGLAPYEQYF. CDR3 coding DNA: TGTGCCAGCAGCTTGGGACTTGCCCCCTACGAGCAGTACTTC. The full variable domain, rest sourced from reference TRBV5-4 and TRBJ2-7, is ETGVTQSPTHLIKTRGQQVTLRCSSQSGHNTVSWYQQALGQGPQFIFQYYREEENGRGNFPPRFSGLQFPNYSSELNVNALELDDSALYLCASSLGLAPYEQYFGPGTRLTVT.

For the CDR3, the DNA is TGCGCCAGCAGCCCTGGACTCACCGCCTCTTACAATGAGCAGTTCTTC. Translation gives CASSPGLTASYNEQFF. The J gene is TRBJ2-1, the V gene TRBV5-1; a possible D gene is TRBD2 (5 bases). With 4 bases removed from V and 4 bases from J, the gap between germline ends came to 18 bases. The length of the CDR3 is 16 residues. Germline V CDR1 and CDR2: SGHRS, YFSETQ.

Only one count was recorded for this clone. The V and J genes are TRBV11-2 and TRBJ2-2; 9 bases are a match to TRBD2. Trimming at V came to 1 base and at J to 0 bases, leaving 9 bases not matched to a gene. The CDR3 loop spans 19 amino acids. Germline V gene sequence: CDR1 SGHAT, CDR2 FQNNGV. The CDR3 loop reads CASSLGATSGPANTGELFF. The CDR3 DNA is TGTGCCAGCAGCTTAGGGGCGACTAGCGGCCCCGCGAACACCGGGGAGCTGTTTTTT.

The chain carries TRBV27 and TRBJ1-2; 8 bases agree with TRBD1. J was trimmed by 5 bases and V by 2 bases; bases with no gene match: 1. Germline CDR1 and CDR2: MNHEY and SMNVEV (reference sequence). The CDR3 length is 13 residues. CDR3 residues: CASSLGQGYGYTF. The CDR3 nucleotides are TGTGCCAGCAGTTTAGGACAGGGTTATGGCTACACCTTC.

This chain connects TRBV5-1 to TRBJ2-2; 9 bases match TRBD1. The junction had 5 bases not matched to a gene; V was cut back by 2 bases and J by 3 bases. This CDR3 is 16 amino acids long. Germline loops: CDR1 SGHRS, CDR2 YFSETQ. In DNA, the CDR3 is TGCGCCAGCAGCTTACAGGGGGCCGCTGACACCGGGGAGCTGTTTTTT. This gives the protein CASSLQGAADTGELFF.

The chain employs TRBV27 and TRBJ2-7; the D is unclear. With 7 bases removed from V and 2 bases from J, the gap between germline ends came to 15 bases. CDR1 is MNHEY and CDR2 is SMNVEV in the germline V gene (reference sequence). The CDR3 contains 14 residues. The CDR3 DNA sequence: TGTGCCAGCACCCCGGCCACGGGTCCCTACGAGCAGTACTTC. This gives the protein CASTPATGPYEQYF.

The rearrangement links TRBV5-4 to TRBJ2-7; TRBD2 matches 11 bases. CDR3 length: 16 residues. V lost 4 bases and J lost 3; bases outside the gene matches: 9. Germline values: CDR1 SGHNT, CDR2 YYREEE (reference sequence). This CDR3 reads CASSTARTSGRYEQYF. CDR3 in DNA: TGTGCCAGCAGCACGGCCCGGACTAGCGGGCGCTACGAGCAGTACTTC.

Here the CDR3 DNA reads TGTGCCAGTAAGCGAGGGGGACTAGCGGACACCGGGGAGCTGTTTTTT. Translated, it gives CASKRGGLADTGELFF. The chain employs TRBV19 and TRBJ2-2, with 11 bases aligning to TRBD2. V trimming: 7 bases; J trimming: 3 bases; junction bases outside the gene matches: 7. CDR1 and CDR2 (germline): LNHDA, SQIVND (reference sequence). This CDR3 has 16 residues.

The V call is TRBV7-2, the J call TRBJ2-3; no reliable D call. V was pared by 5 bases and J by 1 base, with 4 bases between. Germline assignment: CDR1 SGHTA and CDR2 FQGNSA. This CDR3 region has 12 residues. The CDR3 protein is CASSPGTDTQYF. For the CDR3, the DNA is TGTGCCAGCAGCCCAGGCACAGATACGCAGTATTTT.

CDR3 loop: CASSVFPDRDDNEQFF. The CDR3 nucleotides read TGTGCCAGCAGCGTATTTCCGGACAGGGACGACAATGAGCAGTTCTTC. This chain uses TRBV9 with TRBJ2-1, with TRBD1 matching 8 bases. J lost 5 bases, V lost 1 base, and 8 bases had no gene match. The CDR3 consists of 16 residues. In germline, CDR1 is SGDLS, CDR2 YYNGEE. Combining the CDR3 with reference TRBV9 and TRBJ2-1 gives the whole variable domain DSGVTQTPKHLITATGQRVTLRCSPRSGDLSVYWYQQSLDQGLQFLIQYYNGEERAKGNILERFSAQQFPDLHSELNLSSLELGDSALYFCASSVFPDRDDNEQFFGPGTRLTVL.

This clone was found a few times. The CDR3 coding sequence is TGCAGCGTTGATTTAGGGGCCCAAGAGACCCAGTACTTC. It translates to CSVDLGAQETQYF. The genes are TRBV29-1 and TRBJ2-5, with D possibly being TRBD1 (5 bases). Germline CDR1 reads SQVTM; CDR2 reads ANQGSEA. Deletions cut 3 bases from V and 1 base from J, with 9 bases between. There are 13 residues in the CDR3. Full variable domain (missing parts from reference TRBV29-1 and TRBJ2-5): SAVISQKPSRDICQRGTSLTIQCQVDSQVTMMFWYRQQPGQSLTLIATANQGSEATYESGFVIDKFPISRPNLTFSTLTVSNMSPEDSSIYLCSVDLGAQETQYFGPGTRLLVL.

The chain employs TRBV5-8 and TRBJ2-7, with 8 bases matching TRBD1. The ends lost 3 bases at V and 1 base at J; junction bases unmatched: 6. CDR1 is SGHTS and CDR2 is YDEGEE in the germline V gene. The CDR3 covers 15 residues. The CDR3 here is CASSSPDRGSYEQYF. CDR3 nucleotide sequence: TGTGCCAGCAGCTCACCCGACAGGGGTTCCTACGAGCAGTACTTC.

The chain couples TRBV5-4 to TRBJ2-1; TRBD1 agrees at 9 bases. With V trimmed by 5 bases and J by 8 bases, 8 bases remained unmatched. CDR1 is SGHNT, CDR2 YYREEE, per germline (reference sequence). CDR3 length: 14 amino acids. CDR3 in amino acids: CASSSGTGLYEQFF. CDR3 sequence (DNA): TGTGCCAGCAGTTCCGGGACAGGGCTCTATGAGCAGTTCTTC. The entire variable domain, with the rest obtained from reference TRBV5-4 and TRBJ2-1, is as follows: ETGVTQSPTHLIKTRGQQVTLRCSSQSGHNTVSWYQQALGQGPQFIFQYYREEENGRGNFPPRFSGLQFPNYSSELNVNALELDDSALYLCASSSGTGLYEQFFGPGTRLTVL.